What follows describes a single T cell receptor (beta chain). These data belong to a study of shared clonotypes between healthy human individuals. At the deep level, the assay was run. The repertoire was sequenced with immunoSEQ multiplex PCR; TCRdb's copy has only in-frame clones and lacks some. The data contain about 680,000 clones, under 95% of them singletons. CD45RO-negative, CCR7-selected cells formed the naive CD8 fraction, which excluded terminally differentiated effector memory CD45RA+ cells. V shed 4 bases and J shed 2 bases, with 15 bases lying between them. The CDR3 has 15 amino acids. The V gene's germline CDR1 is SGDLS and CDR2 YYNGEE.

Sample: naive CD8+ T cells sorted from blood. The sequence was collected from a man aged 30 to 39 in good health. The V call is TRBV9, the J call TRBJ2-5, with D perhaps TRBD1 (6 bases). CDR3 nucleotide sequence: TGTGCCAGCAGCCCCTCAGGGACACCACAAGAGACCCAGTACTTC. Its protein is CASSPSGTPQETQYF.